Here is one T cell receptor beta chain with its context. This specimen belongs to a study of blood T cell repertoires in COVID-19. The CDR3 totals 15 residues. V was cut by 3 bases and J by 2 bases, with 14 bases left in between. Germline V CDR1 and CDR2: SGDLS, YYNGEE. Clones were sequenced by immunoSEQ multiplex PCR, and TCRdb holds only the in-frame ones, with some missing. The sample consists of more than 300,000 clones, just under 90% of them appearing once. Across under 25 US areas, participants ranged in age from roughly 18 to 89 years. Before being deemed recovered, Cohort 3 donors had two negative PCRs, clearance, or symptom resolution.

What was sequenced was PBMCs or T cells enriched from blood (not recorded which). The receptor's source is a woman younger than 45 who had recovered from COVID-19. The chain links TRBV9 to TRBJ2-5; D possibly corresponds to TRBD1 (5 bases). The CDR3 reads CASSALQERQETQYF. Here the CDR3 DNA reads TGTGCCAGCAGCGCCCTACAGGAAAGACAAGAGACCCAGTACTTC.